What follows are 6 T cell receptor beta chains derived from one specimen sequenced in a study of control samples from healthy donors and cancer patients (dated by TCRdb to between 2020 and 2021). The library was built by means of the immunoSEQ multiplex PCR assay. In its TCRdb copy, this immuneACCESS table keeps in-frame sequences only and misses some clones. Where compared with another copy, unresolved V genes explain less than half of these, and the others have no known cause. The sample table holds about 120,000 clones, of which around nine tenths were seen once. The ten largest clonotypes hold roughly 2.5% of the sample. Input material: blood. These receptors all stem from a woman between 65 and 79 years old in good health.

This rearrangement joins TRBV5-8 to TRBJ1-2; D call uncertain. CDR1 is SGHTS, CDR2 YDEGEE, per germline. The CDR3 totals 14 residues. Trimming stripped 0 bases from V and 3 bases from J, with 9 bases between. Written as DNA, the CDR3 is TGTGCCAGCAGCTTGGTATCGCCAGACTATGGCTACACCTTC. Protein sequence: CASSLVSPDYGYTF.

The rearrangement links TRBV2 to TRBJ2-5; TRBD2 agrees at 12 bases. Trimming cost V 5 bases and J 4 bases; bases outside gene matches: 11. The germline CDR1 and CDR2 sequences are SNHLY and FYNNEI. This CDR3 comprises 17 residues. In nucleotides, the CDR3 is TGTGCCAGCAGTCCCACTAGCGGGGGGCTGACGCGAGAGACCCAGTACTTC. Protein product: CASSPTSGGLTRETQYF.

The chain uses TRBV3-1 (or the pseudogene TRBV3-2) and TRBJ2-7; D is perhaps TRBD1 (6 bases). The CDR3 is 15 amino acids. CDR1 is LGHDT, CDR2 YNNKEL, per germline (reference sequence). The V end was cut by 4 bases, the J end by 6 bases, with 19 bases between. CDR3 amino acids: CASSPQRTGTAEQYF. The CDR3 DNA follows: TGTGCCAGCAGCCCGCAACGAACAGGGACCGCCGAGCAGTACTTC.

The chain has TRBV5-4 and TRBJ1-6; TRBD1 agrees at 7 bases. The V gene end was trimmed by 5 bases and the J gene end by 7 bases; junction bases not matched to a gene: 12. CDR3 length: 16 residues. Germline assignment: CDR1 SGHNT and CDR2 YYREEE (reference sequence). The chain's CDR3 is CASRKDRDSWNSPLHF. CDR3 DNA sequence: TGTGCCAGCAGAAAAGACAGGGATTCGTGGAATTCACCCCTCCACTTT. The full variable domain, completed using reference TRBV5-4 and TRBJ1-6, is ETGVTQSPTHLIKTRGQQVTLRCSSQSGHNTVSWYQQALGQGPQFIFQYYREEENGRGNFPPRFSGLQFPNYSSELNVNALELDDSALYLCASRKDRDSWNSPLHFGNGTRLTVT.

The rearrangement joins TRBV7-2 to TRBJ2-1, with a possible D match to TRBD2 (5 bases). Deletions cut 3 bases from V and 4 bases from J, with 7 bases between. The CDR3 extends over 13 amino acids. From germline, CDR1 is SGHTA and CDR2 FQGNSA. CDR3 sequence: CASSLDFYNEQFF. CDR3 DNA: TGTGCCAGCAGCTTGGACTTTTACAATGAGCAGTTCTTC.

The gene calls are TRBV29-1 and TRBJ2-3; no clear D. The CDR3 consists of 8 residues. V was clipped by 0 bases and J by 14 bases, with 3 bases between them. Per germline, CDR1 SQVTM and CDR2 ANQGSEA. The CDR3, as DNA: TGCAGCGTTGAAGAGGGGTATTTT. Translated: CSVEEGYF.